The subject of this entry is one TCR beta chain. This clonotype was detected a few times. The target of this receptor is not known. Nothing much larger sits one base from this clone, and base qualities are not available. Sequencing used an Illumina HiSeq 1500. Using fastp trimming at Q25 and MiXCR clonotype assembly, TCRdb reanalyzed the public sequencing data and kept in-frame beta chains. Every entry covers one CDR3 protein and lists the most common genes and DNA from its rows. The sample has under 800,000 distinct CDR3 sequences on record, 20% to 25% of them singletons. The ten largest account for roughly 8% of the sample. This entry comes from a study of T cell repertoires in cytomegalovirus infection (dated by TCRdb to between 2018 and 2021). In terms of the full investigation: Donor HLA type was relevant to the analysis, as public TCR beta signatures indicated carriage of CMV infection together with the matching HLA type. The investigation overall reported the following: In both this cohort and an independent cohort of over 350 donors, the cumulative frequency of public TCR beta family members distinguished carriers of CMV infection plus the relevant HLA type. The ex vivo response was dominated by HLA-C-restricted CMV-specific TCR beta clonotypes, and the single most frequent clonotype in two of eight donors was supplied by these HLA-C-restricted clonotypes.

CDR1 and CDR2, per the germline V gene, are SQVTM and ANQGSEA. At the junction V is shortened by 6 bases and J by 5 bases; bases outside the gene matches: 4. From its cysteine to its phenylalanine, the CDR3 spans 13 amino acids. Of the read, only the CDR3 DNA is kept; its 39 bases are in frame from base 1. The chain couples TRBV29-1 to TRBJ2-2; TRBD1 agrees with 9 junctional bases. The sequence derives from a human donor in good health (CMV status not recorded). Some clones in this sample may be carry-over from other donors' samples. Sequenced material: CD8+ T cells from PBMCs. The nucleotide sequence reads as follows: TGCAGCGTCGGGACAGGGTGGACCGGGGAGCTGTTTTTT. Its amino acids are CSVGTGWTGELFF.